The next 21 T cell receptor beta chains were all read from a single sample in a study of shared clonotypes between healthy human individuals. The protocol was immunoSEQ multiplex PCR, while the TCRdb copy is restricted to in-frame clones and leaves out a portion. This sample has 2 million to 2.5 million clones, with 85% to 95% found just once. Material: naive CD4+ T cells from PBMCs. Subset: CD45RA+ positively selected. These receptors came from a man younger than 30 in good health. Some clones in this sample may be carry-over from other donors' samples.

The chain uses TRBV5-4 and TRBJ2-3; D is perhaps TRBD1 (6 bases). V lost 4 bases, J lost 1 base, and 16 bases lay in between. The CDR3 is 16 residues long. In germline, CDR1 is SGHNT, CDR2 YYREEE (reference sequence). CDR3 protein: CASSLAGTSRTDTQYF. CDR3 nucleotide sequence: TGTGCCAGCAGCCTTGCCGGGACATCGCGCACAGATACGCAGTATTTT.

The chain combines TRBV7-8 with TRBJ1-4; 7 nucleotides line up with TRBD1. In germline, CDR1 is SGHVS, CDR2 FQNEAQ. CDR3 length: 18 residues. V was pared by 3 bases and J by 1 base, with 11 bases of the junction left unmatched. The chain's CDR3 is CASSLAQGPRGTNEKLFF. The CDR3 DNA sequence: TGTGCCAGCAGCTTGGCACAGGGGCCGCGCGGAACTAATGAAAAACTGTTTTTT.

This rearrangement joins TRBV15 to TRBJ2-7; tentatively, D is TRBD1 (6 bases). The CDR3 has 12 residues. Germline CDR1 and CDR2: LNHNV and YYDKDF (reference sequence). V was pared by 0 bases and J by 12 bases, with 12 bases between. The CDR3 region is CATSRDSGQGYF. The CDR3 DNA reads TGTGCCACCAGCAGAGATTCGGGACAAGGGTACTTC. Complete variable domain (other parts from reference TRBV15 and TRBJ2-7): DAMVIQNPRYQVTQFGKPVTLSCSQTLNHNVMYWYQQKSSQAPKLLFHYYDKDFNNEADTPDNFQSRRPNTSFCFLDIRSPGLGDTAMYLCATSRDSGQGYFGPGTRLTVT.

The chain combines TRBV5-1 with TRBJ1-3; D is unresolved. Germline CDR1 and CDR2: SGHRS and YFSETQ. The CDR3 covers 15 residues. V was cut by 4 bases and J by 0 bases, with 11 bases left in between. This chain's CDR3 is CASSQSFSSGNTIYF. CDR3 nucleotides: TGCGCCAGCAGCCAATCATTCAGCTCTGGAAACACCATATATTTT.

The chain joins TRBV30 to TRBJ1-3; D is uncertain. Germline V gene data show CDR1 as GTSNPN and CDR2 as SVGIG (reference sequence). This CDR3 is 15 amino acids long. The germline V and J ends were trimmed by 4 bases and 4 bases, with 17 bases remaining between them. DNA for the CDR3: TGTGCCTGGACCCCCCGCTCGACGTTAGGAAACACCATATATTTT. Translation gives CAWTPRSTLGNTIYF.

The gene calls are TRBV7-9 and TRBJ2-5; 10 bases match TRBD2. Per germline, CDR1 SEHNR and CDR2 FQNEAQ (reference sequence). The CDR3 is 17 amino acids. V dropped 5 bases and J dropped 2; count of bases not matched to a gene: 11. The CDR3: CASSSIRLAGRQETQYF. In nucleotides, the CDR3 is TGTGCCAGCAGCAGCATACGACTAGCGGGCAGACAAGAGACCCAGTACTTC.

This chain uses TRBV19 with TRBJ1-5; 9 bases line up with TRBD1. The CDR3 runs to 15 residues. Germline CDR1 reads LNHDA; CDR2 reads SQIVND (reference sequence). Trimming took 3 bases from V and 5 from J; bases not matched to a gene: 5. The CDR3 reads CASSIGRTGDQPQHF. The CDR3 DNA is TGTGCCAGTAGTATCGGACGGACAGGGGATCAGCCCCAGCATTTT.

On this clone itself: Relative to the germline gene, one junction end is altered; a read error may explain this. The CDR3 coding sequence is TGCGCCAGCAGCTTTTTGACGGGCACGACCCCGACGCTCTTC. Its protein product is CASSFLTGTTPTLF. The chain combines TRBV5-1 with TRBJ2-1; D is uncertain. The CDR3 totals 14 residues. Germline loops: CDR1 SGHRS, CDR2 YFSETQ.

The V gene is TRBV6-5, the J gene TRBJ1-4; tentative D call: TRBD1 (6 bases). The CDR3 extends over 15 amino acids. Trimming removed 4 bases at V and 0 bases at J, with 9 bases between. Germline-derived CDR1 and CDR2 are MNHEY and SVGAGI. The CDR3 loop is CASSWTDATNEKLFF. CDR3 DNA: TGTGCCAGCAGTTGGACAGATGCAACTAATGAAAAACTGTTTTTT.

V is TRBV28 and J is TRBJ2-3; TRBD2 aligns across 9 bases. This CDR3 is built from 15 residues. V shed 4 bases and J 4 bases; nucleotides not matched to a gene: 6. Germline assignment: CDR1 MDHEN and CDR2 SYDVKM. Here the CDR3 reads CASSSAGGGPDTQYF. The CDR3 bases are TGTGCCAGCAGTTCAGCGGGAGGCGGGCCAGATACGCAGTATTTT.

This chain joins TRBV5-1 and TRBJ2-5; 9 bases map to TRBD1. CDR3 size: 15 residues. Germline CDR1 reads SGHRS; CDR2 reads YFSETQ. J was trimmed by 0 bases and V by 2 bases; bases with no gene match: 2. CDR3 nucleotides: TGCGCCAGCAGCTTCGGACAGGGGAACCAAGAGACCCAGTACTTC. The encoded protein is CASSFGQGNQETQYF.

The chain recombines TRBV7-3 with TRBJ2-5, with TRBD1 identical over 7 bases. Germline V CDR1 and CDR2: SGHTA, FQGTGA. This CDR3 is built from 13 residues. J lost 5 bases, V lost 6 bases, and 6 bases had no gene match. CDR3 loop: CASSSGQTETQYF. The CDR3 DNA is TGTGCCAGCAGTTCGGGACAGACGGAGACCCAGTACTTC.

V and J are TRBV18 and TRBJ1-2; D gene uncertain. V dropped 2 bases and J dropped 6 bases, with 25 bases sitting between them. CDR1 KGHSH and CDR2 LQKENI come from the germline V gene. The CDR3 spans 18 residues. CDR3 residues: CASSPRSGHLPFRDGYTF. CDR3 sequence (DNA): TGTGCCAGCTCACCAAGGTCCGGCCACCTTCCCTTCCGGGATGGCTACACCTTC.

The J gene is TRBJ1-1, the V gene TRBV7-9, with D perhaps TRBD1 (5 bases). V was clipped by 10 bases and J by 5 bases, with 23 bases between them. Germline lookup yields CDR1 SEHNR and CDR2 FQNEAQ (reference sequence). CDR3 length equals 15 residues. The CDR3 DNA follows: TGTGCCACCCAGAGAGTAGGGCAGGGAGAAACTGAAGCTTTCTTT. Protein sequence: CATQRVGQGETEAFF.

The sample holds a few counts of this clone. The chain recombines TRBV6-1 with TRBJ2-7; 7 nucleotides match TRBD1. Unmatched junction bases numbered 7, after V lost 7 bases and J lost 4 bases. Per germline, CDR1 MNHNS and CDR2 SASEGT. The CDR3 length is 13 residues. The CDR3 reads CASTRPTGYEQYF. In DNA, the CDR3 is TGTGCCAGCACCAGACCGACAGGGTACGAGCAGTACTTC.

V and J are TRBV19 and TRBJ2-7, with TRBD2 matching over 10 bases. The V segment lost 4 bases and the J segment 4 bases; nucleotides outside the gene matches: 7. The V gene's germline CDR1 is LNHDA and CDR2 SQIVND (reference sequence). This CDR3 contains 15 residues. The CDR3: CASSRTSGGEYEQYF. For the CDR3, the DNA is TGTGCCAGTAGTAGGACTAGCGGCGGGGAATACGAGCAGTACTTC.

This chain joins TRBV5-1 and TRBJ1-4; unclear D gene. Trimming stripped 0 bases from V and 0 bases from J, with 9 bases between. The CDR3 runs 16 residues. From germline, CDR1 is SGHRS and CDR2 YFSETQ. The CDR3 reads CASSLVLSATNEKLFF. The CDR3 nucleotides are TGCGCCAGCAGCTTGGTCCTTTCGGCAACTAATGAAAAACTGTTTTTT.

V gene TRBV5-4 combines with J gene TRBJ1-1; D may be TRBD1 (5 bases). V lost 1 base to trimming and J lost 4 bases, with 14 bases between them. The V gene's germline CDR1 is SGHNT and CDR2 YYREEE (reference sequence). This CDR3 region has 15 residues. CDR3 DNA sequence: TGTGCCAGCAGCTTGAGATCCGGGGGGACCACTGAAGCTTTCTTT. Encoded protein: CASSLRSGGTTEAFF.

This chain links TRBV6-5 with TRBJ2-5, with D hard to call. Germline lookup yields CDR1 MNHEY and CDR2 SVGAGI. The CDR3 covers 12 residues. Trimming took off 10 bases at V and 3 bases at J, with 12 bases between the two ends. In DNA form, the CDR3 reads TGTGCCACAGGAGCCGGAAAAGAGACCCAGTACTTC. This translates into CATGAGKETQYF.

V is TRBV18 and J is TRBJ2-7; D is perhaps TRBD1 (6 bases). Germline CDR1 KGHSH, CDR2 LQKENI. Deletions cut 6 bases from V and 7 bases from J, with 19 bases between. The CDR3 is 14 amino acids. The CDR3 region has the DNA TGTGCCAGCTCCCCGGACAGTTTGGCGACAGAGCAGTACTTC. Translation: CASSPDSLATEQYF.

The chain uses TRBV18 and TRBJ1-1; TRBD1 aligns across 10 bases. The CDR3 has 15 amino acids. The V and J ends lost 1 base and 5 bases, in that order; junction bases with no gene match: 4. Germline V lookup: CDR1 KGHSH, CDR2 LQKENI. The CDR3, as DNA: TGTGCCAGCTCACCACAGGACAGGGGGTCTACTGAAGCTTTCTTT. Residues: CASSPQDRGSTEAFF.